This record concerns one TCR beta chain sequence. Under the authors' procedure: Amplification of reference gene primers provided the estimated nucleated cell counts. Measured with immunoSEQ multiplex PCR; TCRdb has only the in-frame clones, and not every one. The V and J calls and clone size are taken from that table; D and trimming were inferred from the DNA. The sample lists about 48,000 clones, under 90% occurring once. Seattle patients were enrolled while actively infected and followed longitudinally. This entry belongs to a study of blood T cell repertoires in COVID-19. Germline V gene lookup returns CDR1 SGHAT and CDR2 FQNNGV. Losses at the gene ends were 5 bases for V and 4 bases for J; bases not matched to a gene: 9. This CDR3 region has 15 residues.

The sequenced sample was peripheral blood. The clonotype originates from a woman of 80 years or more with COVID-19, enrolled during active disease. V is TRBV11-2 and J is TRBJ2-3; TRBD2 aligns across 7 bases. This chain's CDR3 is CASSPSTSSADTQYF. The CDR3 DNA sequence: TGTGCCAGCAGCCCGTCGACTAGCTCGGCAGATACGCAGTATTTT.